The 22 T cell receptor beta chains below all came from one sample that was sequenced in a study of resident and recirculating memory T cells in vitiligo. Measured with immunoSEQ multiplex PCR; TCRdb has only the in-frame clones, and not every one. The repertoire holds tens of thousands of clones, with 90% to 95% as singletons. Sample: blood. These receptors were taken from a male donor with vitiligo.

The chain recombines TRBV4-3 with TRBJ1-2; TRBD1 is a possible D gene (5 bases). Germline V gene lookup returns CDR1 LGHNA and CDR2 YSLEER. The CDR3 contains 13 residues. Trimming took off 1 base at V and 4 bases at J, with 7 bases between the two ends. For the CDR3, the DNA is TGCGCCAGCAGCCAAGGGACACTCTATGGCTACACCTTC. It yields the protein CASSQGTLYGYTF.

The chain carries TRBV21-1 and TRBJ1-2. TRBV21-1 is designated a pseudogene. CDR3 size: 14 residues. The CDR3 loop reads CASSAGRINYGYTF. The CDR3 nucleotides read TGTGCCAGCAGCGCGGGACGGATTAACTATGGCTACACCTTC.

The chain couples TRBV6-6 to TRBJ2-1; a weak D match, TRBD1 (6 bases). Germline V gene lookup returns CDR1 MNHNY and CDR2 SVGAGI (reference sequence). This CDR3 is built from 15 residues. Trimming cost V 6 bases and J 10 bases, with 22 bases left between them. The DNA of the CDR3 is TGTGCCAGCAGCCAGGCCACCGGGACATCTACCGAGCAGTTCTTC. Its protein product is CASSQATGTSTEQFF.

The chain carries TRBV6-5 and TRBJ2-5, with 7 bases identical to TRBD2. The ends lost 3 bases at V and 1 base at J; junction bases unmatched: 8. CDR1 and CDR2 from the germline V gene are MNHEY and SVGAGI. The CDR3 is 16 amino acids. CDR3 amino acids: CASSYAQRGFQETQYF. The CDR3 DNA reads as TGTGCCAGCAGTTATGCCCAGCGGGGATTCCAAGAGACCCAGTACTTC.

The chain carries TRBV28 and TRBJ2-5, with 9 bases matching TRBD2. The CDR3 has 14 amino acids. CDR1 and CDR2 from the germline V gene are MDHEN and SYDVKM. Germline trimming cut 6 bases from V and 2 bases from J; bases unmatched to any gene: 4. CDR3: CASRPGLAQETQYF. The CDR3 DNA reads as TGTGCCAGCAGGCCGGGACTAGCTCAAGAGACCCAGTACTTC. Using reference TRBV28 and TRBJ2-5 for the parts outside the CDR3, the full variable domain is DVKVTQSSRYLVKRTGEKVFLECVQDMDHENMFWYRQDPGLGLRLIYFSYDVKMKEKGDIPEGYSVSREKKERFSLILESASTNQTSMYLCASRPGLAQETQYFGPGTRLLVL.

The rearrangement uses TRBV27 and TRBJ1-1; D unresolved. CDR1 and CDR2 (germline): MNHEY, SMNVEV (reference sequence). Trimming stripped 6 bases from V and 3 bases from J, with 14 bases between. This CDR3 comprises 14 residues. The CDR3 protein is CASSPRILYTEAFF. The CDR3 coding sequence is TGTGCCAGCAGCCCCAGGATCCTTTACACTGAAGCTTTCTTT.

The gene calls are TRBV9 and TRBJ2-1; the match to TRBD2 covers 14 bases. Germline V gene sequence: CDR1 SGDLS, CDR2 YYNGEE. This CDR3 is 18 amino acids long. After removal of 3 bases from V and 6 bases from J, the junction contained 11 bases not matched to a gene. The CDR3 nucleotides read TGTGCCAGCAGCGGGGGACTAGCGGGGGCCCCATCCATCAATGAGCAGTTCTTC. Encoded protein: CASSGGLAGAPSINEQFF.

This chain joins TRBV5-4 and TRBJ1-5; TRBD1 agrees at 10 bases. Germline V gives CDR1 SGHNT, CDR2 YYREEE (reference sequence). The CDR3 is 15 amino acids. V was pared by 4 bases and J by 3 bases, with 4 bases of the junction left unmatched. CDR3: CASSEGTGVNQPQHF. The CDR3 nucleotides are TGTGCCAGCAGCGAAGGGACAGGGGTCAATCAGCCCCAGCATTTT.

The V gene is TRBV28, the J gene TRBJ1-1; TRBD1 agrees at 8 bases. The CDR3 contains 17 residues. The germline CDR1 and CDR2 sequences are MDHEN and SYDVKM. V lost 5 bases, J lost 4 bases, and 15 bases stayed unmatched. The CDR3 region has the DNA TGTGCCAGCAGTGCTCCGGGACAGGTGGAGGGCGGCACTGAAGCTTTCTTT. Translation gives CASSAPGQVEGGTEAFF.

The rearrangement links TRBV5-1 to TRBJ1-3; no clear D gene. CDR1 and CDR2 from the germline V gene are SGHRS and YFSETQ. The CDR3 has 15 amino acids. V was cut by 3 bases and J by 0 bases, with 10 bases left in between. The CDR3 spells CASSSGIDSGNTIYF. The CDR3 DNA follows: TGCGCCAGCAGCTCCGGGATCGACTCTGGAAACACCATATATTTT.

This chain connects TRBV9 to TRBJ1-3; D remains unclear. CDR1 and CDR2 from the germline V gene are SGDLS and YYNGEE. There are 14 residues in the CDR3. The V and J ends lost 0 bases and 4 bases respectively, with 8 bases between them. Here the CDR3 reads CASSVAGWGNTIYF. In DNA form, the CDR3 reads TGTGCCAGCAGCGTAGCCGGTTGGGGAAACACCATATATTTT.

The rearrangement uses TRBV11-3 and TRBJ1-1, with D tentatively TRBD1 (6 bases). Germline CDR1 and CDR2: SGHNT and YENEEA. This CDR3 has 15 amino acids. V lost 5 bases, J lost 7 bases, and 20 bases lay in between. CDR3 in DNA: TGTGCCAGCAGCGCCCAGGGACATTCAGTCGGTGAAGCTTTCTTT. Its translation: CASSAQGHSVGEAFF.

Notes on this clone: Relative to the germline gene, one junction end is altered; a read error may explain this. This rearrangement joins TRBV7-7 to TRBJ2-3; the D is unclear. The CDR3 totals 13 residues. Germline V gives CDR1 SSHAT, CDR2 FNYEAQ (reference sequence). CDR3 nucleotides: TGTGCTAGCAGCTTAGATCTTCTGGATACGCAGTATTTT. Translation: CASSLDLLDTQYF.

J is TRBJ1-3 and V is TRBV9; TRBD1 aligns across 8 bases. Germline V lookup: CDR1 SGDLS, CDR2 YYNGEE. Trimming cost V 0 bases and J 5 bases; bases outside gene matches: 4. The CDR3 spans 15 residues. CDR3 in amino acids: CASSVGTGGRNTIYF. CDR3 sequence (DNA): TGTGCCAGCAGCGTAGGAACAGGGGGGCGAAACACCATATATTTT. Filled out from reference TRBV9 and TRBJ1-3, the complete variable domain reads DSGVTQTPKHLITATGQRVTLRCSPRSGDLSVYWYQQSLDQGLQFLIQYYNGEERAKGNILERFSAQQFPDLHSELNLSSLELGDSALYFCASSVGTGGRNTIYFGEGSWLTVV.

The V gene is TRBV7-2, the J gene TRBJ2-7, with D possibly matching TRBD2 (6 bases). Trimming pared 1 base from V and 2 bases from J, leaving 12 bases between. In germline, CDR1 is SGHTA, CDR2 FQGNSA. The CDR3 extends over 15 amino acids. CDR3 in DNA: TGTGCCAGCAGCTTAGAGTGGCGGGGTCCCTACGAGCAGTACTTC. It yields the protein CASSLEWRGPYEQYF.

This chain joins TRBV7-6 and TRBJ1-6; D is possibly TRBD1 (5 bases). Germline loops: CDR1 SGHVS, CDR2 FNYEAQ. V was shortened by 2 bases and J by 5 bases, with 25 bases between the two germline ends. This CDR3 comprises 20 residues. The CDR3: CASSLRRARVPPGDNSPLHF. CDR3 bases: TGTGCCAGCAGCTTACGGCGAGCGAGGGTACCCCCGGGGGATAATTCACCCCTCCACTTT.

This chain uses TRBV7-2 with TRBJ2-1; TRBD1 might be the D (6 bases). This CDR3 spans 14 amino acids. Germline loops: CDR1 SGHTA, CDR2 FQGNSA. V lost 5 bases and J lost 2, with 10 bases in between. The CDR3 bases are TGTGCCAGCAGCCTCAGGGGCACCTACAATGAGCAGTTCTTC. Translated, it gives CASSLRGTYNEQFF.

V is TRBV27 and J is TRBJ1-1; perhaps TRBD1 as D (5 bases). V was clipped by 4 bases and J by 3 bases, with 12 bases between them. Germline V gives CDR1 MNHEY, CDR2 SMNVEV (reference sequence). The length of the CDR3 is 14 residues. The CDR3 sequence: CASSSTSGYTEAFF. As DNA, the CDR3 is TGTGCCAGCAGTTCCACCTCAGGGTACACTGAAGCTTTCTTT.

The J gene is TRBJ2-7, the V gene TRBV28; D gene ambiguous. V was trimmed by 2 bases and J by 0 bases, leaving 5 bases between them. This CDR3 has 13 amino acids. The germline V gene has CDR1 MDHEN and CDR2 SYDVKM. CDR3 sequence (DNA): TGTGCCAGCAGTTTAGCCTACTCCTACGAGCAGTACTTC. It is translated as CASSLAYSYEQYF. The complete variable domain, with remaining parts taken from reference TRBV28 and TRBJ2-7, reads DVKVTQSSRYLVKRTGEKVFLECVQDMDHENMFWYRQDPGLGLRLIYFSYDVKMKEKGDIPEGYSVSREKKERFSLILESASTNQTSMYLCASSLAYSYEQYFGPGTRLTVT.

The chain is built from TRBV5-1 and TRBJ1-3; TRBD1 agrees at 7 bases. Germline values: CDR1 SGHRS, CDR2 YFSETQ. This CDR3 spans 16 amino acids. V dropped 3 bases and J dropped 0; count of bases not matched to a gene: 6. The CDR3 sequence is CASSSKDRPSGNTIYF. The CDR3 coding sequence is TGCGCCAGCAGCTCAAAGGACAGGCCCTCTGGAAACACCATATATTTT. Full variable domain (missing parts from reference TRBV5-1 and TRBJ1-3): KAGVTQTPRYLIKTRGQQVTLSCSPISGHRSVSWYQQTPGQGLQFLFEYFSETQRNKGNFPGRFSGRQFSNSRSEMNVSTLELGDSALYLCASSSKDRPSGNTIYFGEGSWLTVV.

The chain joins TRBV4-1 to TRBJ2-5, with TRBD1 identical over 7 bases. CDR1 and CDR2 from the germline V gene are MGHRA and YSYEKL. The CDR3 consists of 14 residues. V was clipped by 6 bases and J by 3 bases; unmatched bases: 7. In nucleotides, the CDR3 is TGCGCCAGCAGTTATACAGGGGATAAAGAGACCCAGTACTTC. This sequence encodes CASSYTGDKETQYF.

J is TRBJ1-2 and V is TRBV28; perhaps TRBD1 as D (6 bases). This CDR3 region has 14 residues. Germline CDR1 MDHEN, CDR2 SYDVKM. The V end lost 3 bases, the J end lost 8 bases, and 16 bases lay between the germline ends. CDR3 in amino acids: CASSFSGHEEGYTF. CDR3 sequence (DNA): TGTGCCAGCAGTTTCTCGGGACACGAGGAAGGCTACACCTTC.